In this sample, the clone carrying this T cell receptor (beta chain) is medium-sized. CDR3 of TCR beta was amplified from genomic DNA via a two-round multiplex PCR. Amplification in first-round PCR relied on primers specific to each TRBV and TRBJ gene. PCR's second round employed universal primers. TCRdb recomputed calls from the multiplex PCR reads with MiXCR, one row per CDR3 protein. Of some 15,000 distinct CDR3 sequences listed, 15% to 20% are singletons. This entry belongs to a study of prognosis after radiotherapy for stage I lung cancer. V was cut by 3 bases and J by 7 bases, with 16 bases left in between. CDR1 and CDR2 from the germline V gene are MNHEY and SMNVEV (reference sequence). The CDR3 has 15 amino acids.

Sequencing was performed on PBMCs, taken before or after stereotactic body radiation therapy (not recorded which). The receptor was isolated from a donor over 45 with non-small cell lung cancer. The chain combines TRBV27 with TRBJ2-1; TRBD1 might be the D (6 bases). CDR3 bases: TGTGCCAGCAGTTTCTACCCCGGACAGCTTAATGAGCAGTTCTTC. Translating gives CASSFYPGQLNEQFF.